This T cell receptor beta chain was observed in a study of blood T cell repertoires in COVID-19 (dated by TCRdb to about 2020). Broadly, across the study: Samples covering the acute and convalescent phases of COVID-19 were provided by collaborators in the United States, Italy and Spain. The prospective study material was composed of cDNA or gDNA derived from T cells, B-cell-depleted T cells, or PBMCs. Deeply sampled blood TCRbeta repertoires from subjects exposed to, actively infected with, or recovered from COVID-19 were included in the dataset. The repertoires were made available in a free public database intended to serve as a resource for research on the immune response to SARS-CoV-2. The samples were drawn from the first 160 participants of the ongoing ImmuneRACE study and from 950 to 1,500 subjects provided by 6 global collaborators. Nearly every sample came with metadata listing a de-identified subject ID, COVID-19 status, age in years and sex. HLA class I and class II types, where available, came from metadata supplied by the sample provider rather than from assay-based typing.

This clone has only a few counts. Which antigen it targets is not known. The input lacks base qualities; no much larger clone sits a single base away. TCRbeta CDR3 regions were amplified from genomic DNA by means of the immunoSEQ Assay, a bias-controlled multiplex PCR. For the original study's pipeline: The number of nucleated cells in each sample was estimated from the amplification of reference gene primers within the assay. Sequence reads were collapsed and filtered to measure the absolute abundance of every unique TCRbeta CDR3 rearrangement. For each sample, productive Simpson clonality was calculated as the square root of Simpson's diversity index across productive rearrangements. TCRdb limited this immuneACCESS table to in-frame rearrangements with V and J called. A share of clones is missing; checked studies link under half to unresolved V genes, and the rest is unexplained. The D gene and trimming were derived from the DNA, and the V and J assignments and clone size from that table. This sample holds 97,000 or so clones; 87% were observed only once. The ten largest clonotypes hold more than 4.5% of the sample.

After removal of 8 bases from V and 1 base from J, the junction retains 4 bases not matched to a gene. Inclusive of the bounding cysteine and phenylalanine, the CDR3 is 13 residues long. Just CDR3 DNA is preserved here, 39 bases in frame from base 1. Study-wide findings and limitations: The amount of clinical and demographic metadata varied by source and participant and was provided uncurated.

In Seattle, one collaborating source enrolled patients while the infection was active and tracked those patients longitudinally over the course of disease. The collaborating institutions used their own protocols to collect whole blood in K2EDTA tubes. For TCRbeta analysis, collaborators shipped samples in one of three forms: frozen whole blood, isolated PBMCs, or DNA extracted from either of those sample types. The receptor was derived from a woman between 45 and 65 years old with COVID-19, enrolled during active disease. Sequencing used peripheral blood. Recombination linked TRBV12-3 or TRBV12-4 to TRBJ1-2; 7 central nucleotides agree with TRBD1. The CDR3 region reads CASRTGGNYGYTF. The DNA reads as follows: TGTGCCAGCCGGACAGGCGGTAACTATGGCTACACCTTC.